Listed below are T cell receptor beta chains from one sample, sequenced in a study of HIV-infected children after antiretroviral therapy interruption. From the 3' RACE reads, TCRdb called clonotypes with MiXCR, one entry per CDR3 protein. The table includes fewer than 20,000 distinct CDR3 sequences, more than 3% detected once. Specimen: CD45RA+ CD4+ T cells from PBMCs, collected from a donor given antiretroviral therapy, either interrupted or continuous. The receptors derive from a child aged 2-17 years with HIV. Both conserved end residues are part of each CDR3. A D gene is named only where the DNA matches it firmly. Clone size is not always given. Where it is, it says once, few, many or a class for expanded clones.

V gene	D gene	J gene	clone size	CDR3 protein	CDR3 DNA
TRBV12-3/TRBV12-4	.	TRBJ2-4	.	CASSFYGRGLRIAKNIQYF	TGTGCCAGCAGTTTCTACGGTCGGGGCCTTAGGATAGCCAAAAACATTCAGTACTTC
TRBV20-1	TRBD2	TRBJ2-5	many	CSARDRSSGQETQYF	TGCAGTGCTAGAGATCGCTCTAGCGGGCAAGAGACCCAGTACTTC
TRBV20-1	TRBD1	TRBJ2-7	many	CSALDRASYEQYF	TGCAGTGCACTTGACAGGGCCTCCTACGAGCAGTACTTC
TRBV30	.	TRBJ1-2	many	CASGRGEGPNGYTF	TGTGCCTCCGGTCGGGGAGAAGGGCCGAATGGCTACACCTTC
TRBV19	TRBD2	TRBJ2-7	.	CASSRGAGDSYEQYF	TGTGCCAGTAGTAGGGGAGCGGGGGACTCCTACGAGCAGTACTTC
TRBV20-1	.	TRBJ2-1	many	CSARVSRGVWIPYNEQFF	TGCAGTGCTAGAGTAAGTCGAGGAGTGTGGATACCCTACAATGAGCAGTTCTTC
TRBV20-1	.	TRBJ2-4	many	CSASGAIAKNIQYF	TGCAGTGCCAGTGGGGCTATAGCCAAAAACATTCAGTACTTC
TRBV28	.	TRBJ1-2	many	CASSLVIAYGYTF	TGTGCCAGCAGTTTAGTCATCGCCTATGGCTACACCTTC
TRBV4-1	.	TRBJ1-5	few	CASSLRRATDSNQPQHF	TGCGCCAGCAGCCTTCGAAGAGCTACAGATAGCAATCAGCCCCAGCATTTT
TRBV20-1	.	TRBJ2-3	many	CSARAPIGDTQYF	TGCAGTGCTAGAGCGCCGATCGGGGATACGCAGTATTTT
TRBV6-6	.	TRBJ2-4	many	CASSQRSQNTLYF	TGTGCCAGCAGTCAGAGAAGTCAAAACACCTTGTACTTT
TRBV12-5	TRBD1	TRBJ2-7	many	CASGLATGGPSYEQYF	TGTGCTAGTGGTTTGGCTACAGGGGGGCCCTCCTACGAGCAGTACTTC
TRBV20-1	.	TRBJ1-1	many	CSARKGDLTEAFF	TGCAGTGCAAGGAAAGGGGACCTTACTGAAGCTTTCTTT
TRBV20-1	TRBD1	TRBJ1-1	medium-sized	CSASGGQIEAFF	TGCAGTGCTAGTGGGGGACAGATTGAAGCTTTCTTT
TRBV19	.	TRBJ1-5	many	CASSIRAESPNQPQHF	TGTGCCAGTAGTATAAGGGCAGAAAGCCCGAATCAGCCCCAGCATTTT
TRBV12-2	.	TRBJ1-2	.	CASRSPPTYYGYTF	TGTGCAAGTCGCTCCCCCCCAACTTACTATGGCTACACCTTC
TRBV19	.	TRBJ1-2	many	CASAVKDLWFYGYTF	TGTGCCAGTGCCGTAAAAGACCTCTGGTTTTATGGCTACACCTTC
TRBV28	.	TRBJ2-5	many	CASSLRGIEETQYF	TGTGCCAGCAGTTTACGGGGAATCGAAGAGACCCAGTACTTC
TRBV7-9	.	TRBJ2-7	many	CASSQQVLGEQYF	TGTGCCAGCAGCCAACAGGTCTTGGGCGAGCAGTACTTC
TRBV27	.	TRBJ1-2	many	CASSLTQGGVYGYTF	TGTGCCAGCAGTTTAACACAGGGTGGTGTCTATGGCTACACCTTC
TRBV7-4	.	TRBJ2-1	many	CASSLDRGGANYAEQFF	TGTGCAAGCAGCTTAGATCGTGGGGGGGCGAACTATGCTGAGCAGTTCTTC
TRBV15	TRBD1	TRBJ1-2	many	CATRRDQGAVDGYTF	TGTGCCACCAGGAGAGATCAGGGGGCGGTTGATGGCTACACCTTC
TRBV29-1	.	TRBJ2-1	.	CSVDIQPNEQFF	TGCAGCGTTGACATCCAGCCCAATGAGCAGTTCTTC
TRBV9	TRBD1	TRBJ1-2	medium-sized	CASSVATGQGGGYTF	TGTGCCAGCAGCGTAGCTACGGGACAGGGCGGAGGCTACACCTTC
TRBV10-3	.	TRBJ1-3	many	CAISEAAASGNTIYF	TGTGCCATCAGTGAGGCGGCAGCCTCTGGAAACACCATATATTTT
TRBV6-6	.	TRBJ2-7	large	CASTKRAGSYEQYF	TGTGCCAGCACCAAAAGGGCGGGTTCCTACGAGCAGTACTTC
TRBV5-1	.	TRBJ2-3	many	CASSQGAATDTQYF	TGCGCCAGCAGCCAGGGAGCGGCCACAGATACGCAGTATTTT
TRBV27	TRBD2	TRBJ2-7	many	CASSSPIAGAYEQYF	TGTGCCAGCAGTTCCCCCATAGCGGGAGCCTACGAGCAGTACTTC
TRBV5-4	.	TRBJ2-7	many	CASSLGKEQYF	TGTGCCAGCAGCTTGGGGAAGGAGCAGTACTTC
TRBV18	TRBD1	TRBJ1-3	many	CASSPSGTGSGNTIYF	TGTGCCAGCTCACCTTCGGGGACAGGGAGTGGAAACACCATATATTTT
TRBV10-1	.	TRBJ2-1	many	CASSESGSSYNEQFF	TGCGCCAGCAGTGAATCAGGGAGCTCCTACAATGAGCAGTTCTTC
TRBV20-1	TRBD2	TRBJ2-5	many	CSARHSGGKTQYF	TGCAGTGCTAGGCATAGCGGGGGGAAGACCCAGTACTTC
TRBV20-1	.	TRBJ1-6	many	CSARDSDTGRNSPLHF	TGCAGTGCTAGAGATTCGGACACCGGGCGCAATTCACCCCTCCACTTT
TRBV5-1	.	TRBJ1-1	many	CASSEDRDTEAFF	TGCGCCAGCAGTGAGGATAGGGACACTGAAGCTTTCTTT
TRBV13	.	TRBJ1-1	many	CASSSVGTEAFF	TGTGCCAGCAGCTCGGTGGGCACTGAAGCTTTCTTT
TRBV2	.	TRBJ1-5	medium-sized	CASRSSRGGNQPQHF	TGTGCCAGCAGGTCCTCGAGGGGTGGCAATCAGCCCCAGCATTTT
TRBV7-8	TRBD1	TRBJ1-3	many	CASSLDRTGGSENTIYF	TGTGCCAGCAGCTTAGATCGCACAGGGGGCTCGGAAAACACCATATATTTT
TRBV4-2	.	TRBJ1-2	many	CASSQDNFNYGYTF	TGTGCCAGCAGCCAAGACAACTTCAACTATGGCTACACCTTC
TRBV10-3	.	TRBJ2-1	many	CAISESGGHEQFF	TGTGCCATCAGTGAGTCTGGAGGCCATGAGCAGTTCTTC
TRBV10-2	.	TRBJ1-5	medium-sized	CASSESRQYNQPQHF	TGCGCCAGCAGTGAGTCGCGTCAGTACAATCAGCCCCAGCATTTT
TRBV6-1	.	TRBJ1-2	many	CASTVAASGYTF	TGTGCCAGCACCGTTGCCGCGAGCGGCTACACCTTC
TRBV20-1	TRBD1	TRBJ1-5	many	CSARATGNQPQHF	TGCAGTGCTAGAGCGACAGGGAACCAGCCCCAGCATTTT
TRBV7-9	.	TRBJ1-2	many	CASSRGDGANYGYTF	TGTGCCAGCAGCCGTGGGGACGGAGCTAACTATGGCTACACCTTC
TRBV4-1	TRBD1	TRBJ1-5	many	CASSQEGQGSQPQHF	TGCGCCAGCAGCCAAGAGGGACAGGGGAGTCAGCCCCAGCATTTT
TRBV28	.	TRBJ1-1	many	CASSLVARGSEAFF	TGTGCCAGCAGTTTAGTCGCCAGGGGCTCTGAAGCTTTCTTT
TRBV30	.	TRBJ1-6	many	CAWAGAPKALHF	TGTGCCTGGGCCGGGGCTCCGAAGGCCCTCCACTTT
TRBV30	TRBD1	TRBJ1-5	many	CAWSRGVSDRVSNQPQHF	TGTGCCTGGAGTCGAGGAGTCTCCGACAGGGTTAGCAATCAGCCCCAGCATTTT
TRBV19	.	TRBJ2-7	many	CASRRDGTGEQYF	TGTGCCAGTAGAAGGGATGGGACCGGGGAGCAGTACTTC
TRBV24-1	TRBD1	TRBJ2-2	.	CATSDSTGGWTGELFF	TGTGCCACCAGTGATTCGACAGGGGGTTGGACCGGGGAGCTGTTTTTT
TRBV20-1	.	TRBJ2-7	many	CSARDQGSPYSYEQYF	TGCAGTGCTAGAGATCAGGGATCCCCCTACTCCTACGAGCAGTACTTC
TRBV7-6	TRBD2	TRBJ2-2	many	CATPRGVTGELFF	TGTGCCACCCCCCGGGGGGTCACCGGGGAGCTGTTTTTT
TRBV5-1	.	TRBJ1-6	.	CASSLPGENSPLHF	TGCGCCAGCAGCTTACCAGGGGAGAATTCACCCCTCCACTTT
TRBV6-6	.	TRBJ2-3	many	CASSYIYSGSTDTQYF	TGTGCCAGCAGTTACATATACTCCGGGAGTACAGATACGCAGTATTTT
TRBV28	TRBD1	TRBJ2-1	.	CASSLLTGRTYNEQFF	TGTGCCAGCTCTCTATTGACAGGGAGAACCTACAATGAGCAGTTCTTC
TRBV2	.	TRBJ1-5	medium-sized	CASSEAGSNQPQHF	TGTGCCAGCAGTGAAGCGGGAAGCAATCAGCCCCAGCATTTT
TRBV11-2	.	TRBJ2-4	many	CASSLDRGLTDIQYF	TGTGCCAGCAGCTTAGATCGAGGGCTAACGGACATTCAGTACTTC
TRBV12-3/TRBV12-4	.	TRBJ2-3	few	CASSLVSRGLATDTQYF	TGTGCCAGCAGTTTAGTCAGCAGGGGCCTTGCGACAGATACGCAGTATTTT